Included here is one TCR beta chain sequence, with context. Its antigen is not known. The sample originates from a study of glioma-infiltrating T cells. The iRepertoire nested amplicon-rescue multiplex PCR amplified TCR alpha and beta CDR3s from RNA. For one-step reverse transcription and amplification, about 90-400 ng of tissue mRNA or PBMC total RNA was used. TCRdb called the multiplex PCR reads again in MiXCR, with one record for every CDR3 protein. The data hold a few hundred thousand distinct CDR3 sequences, with about 40% observed a single time. The CDR3 loop spans 16 amino acids. After removal of 4 bases from V and 4 bases from J, the junction contained 9 bases not matched to a gene. In germline, CDR1 is LNHDA, CDR2 SQIVND (reference sequence). Study findings and constraints: Patients with low tissue-blood divergence carried a signature set of shared blood CDR3 motifs. Gliomas, especially low-grade, showed above-expected tissue-blood divergence; non-neoplastic patients showed below. CDR3 overlap between tissue and blood was very small.

Input material: glioma tissue, nonneoplastic brain tissue, or PBMCs (not recorded which). This sequence joins TRBV19 and TRBJ1-2; 10 nucleotides align to TRBD1. The receptor comes from a human donor with low-grade glioma or glioblastoma, undergoing nonglioma brain surgery, or in good health (not recorded which). In DNA form, the CDR3 reads TGTGCCAGTAGTAGCCTGGGACAGGGGTTCTGCTATGGCTACACCTTC. This codes for CASSSLGQGFCYGYTF. The whole variable domain, filled in from reference TRBV19 and TRBJ1-2, reads DGGITQSPKYLFRKEGQNVTLSCEQNLNHDAMYWYRQDPGQGLRLIYYSQIVNDFQKGDIAEGYSVSREKKESFPLTVTSAQKNPTAFYLCASSSLGQGFCYGYTFGSGTRLTVV.